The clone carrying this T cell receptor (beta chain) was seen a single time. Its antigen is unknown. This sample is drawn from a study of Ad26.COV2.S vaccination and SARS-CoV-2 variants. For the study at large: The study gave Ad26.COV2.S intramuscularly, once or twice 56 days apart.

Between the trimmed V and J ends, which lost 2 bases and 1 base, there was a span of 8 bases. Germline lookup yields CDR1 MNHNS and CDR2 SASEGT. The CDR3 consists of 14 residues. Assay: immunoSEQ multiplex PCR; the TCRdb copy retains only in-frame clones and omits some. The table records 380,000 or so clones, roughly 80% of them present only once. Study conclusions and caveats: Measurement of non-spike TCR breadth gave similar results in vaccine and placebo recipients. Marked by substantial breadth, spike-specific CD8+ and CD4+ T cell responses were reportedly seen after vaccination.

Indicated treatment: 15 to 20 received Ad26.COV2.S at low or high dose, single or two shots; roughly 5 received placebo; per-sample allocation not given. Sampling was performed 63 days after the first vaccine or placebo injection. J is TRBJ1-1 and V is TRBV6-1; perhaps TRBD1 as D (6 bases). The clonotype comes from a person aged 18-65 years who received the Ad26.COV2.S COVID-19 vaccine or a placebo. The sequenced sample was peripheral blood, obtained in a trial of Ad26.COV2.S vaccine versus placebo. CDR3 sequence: CASSEIQGNTEAFF. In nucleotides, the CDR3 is TGTGCCAGCAGTGAAATACAGGGGAACACTGAAGCTTTCTTT.